The rows below give T cell receptor beta chains drawn from one sample of a study of cytotoxic CD8 clonotypes in ibrutinib-treated CLL. Assay: immunoSEQ multiplex PCR; the TCRdb copy retains only in-frame clones and omits some. The sample has more than 150,000 clones; about two thirds are singletons. Specimen: PBMCs, collected after 24 months of ibrutinib treatment. These receptors originate from a human donor with chronic lymphocytic leukemia. The CDR3 runs from the conserved cysteine through the conserved F or W. The order of the fields is D gene, clone size, CDR3 length, J gene, V gene, CDR3 protein, CDR3 DNA. A D gene is named only where the DNA matches it firmly. Size is stated for part of the rows, as once, few or many counts, or as a class when the clone is expanded.

.	.	12	TRBJ2-5	TRBV7-6	CASSGGRETQYF	TGTGCCAGCAGCGGGGGCCGGGAGACCCAGTACTTC
TRBD2	.	18	TRBJ2-7	TRBV5-1	CASKVGASGSIWSYEQYF	TGCGCCAGCAAGGTTGGAGCTAGCGGGAGTATTTGGTCCTACGAGCAGTACTTC
.	.	15	TRBJ1-3	TRBV7-2	CASSFGSDSRNTIYF	TGTGCCAGCAGCTTCGGGTCGGACAGCAGAAACACCATATATTTT
.	.	13	TRBJ2-7	TRBV7-2	CASSFPGRGEQYF	TGTGCCAGCAGCTTTCCAGGGAGAGGCGAGCAGTACTTC
.	.	14	TRBJ1-2	TRBV5-6	CASSEGWVVYGYTF	TGTGCCAGCAGTGAGGGATGGGTAGTCTATGGCTACACCTTC
.	.	14	TRBJ2-7	TRBV5-6	CASSLSGSSYEQYF	TGTGCCAGCAGCTTGTCGGGAAGCTCCTACGAGCAGTACTTC
.	few	13	TRBJ1-1	TRBV9	CASSVDRDTEAFF	TGTGCCAGCAGCGTAGACCGGGACACTGAAGCTTTCTTT
.	.	14	TRBJ2-1	TRBV30	CAWSVRRGWNEQFF	TGTGCCTGGAGTGTACGAAGGGGTTGGAATGAGCAGTTCTTC
TRBD1	.	16	TRBJ1-5	TRBV19	CASSTLEGQVYQPQHF	TGTGCCAGTAGCACCTTGGAGGGACAGGTTTACCAGCCCCAGCATTTT
TRBD2	.	16	TRBJ2-1	TRBV7-3	CASSHGLAGWTNEQFF	TGTGCCAGCAGCCACGGACTAGCGGGTTGGACCAATGAGCAGTTCTTC
.	once	14	TRBJ1-5	TRBV6-6	CASRIDRPNQPQHF	TGTGCCAGCAGGATCGACCGGCCCAATCAGCCCCAGCATTTT
.	once	11	TRBJ2-7	TRBV11-2	CASRQEGQQYF	TGTGCCAGCAGACAGGAGGGCCAGCAGTACTTC
.	.	12	TRBJ1-4	TRBV23-1	CASPVVREKLFF	TGCGCCAGCCCCGTTGTGCGAGAAAAACTGTTTTTT
.	.	15	TRBJ2-2	TRBV25-1	CASSISGINTGELFF	TGTGCCAGCAGTATTAGCGGCATTAACACCGGGGAGCTGTTTTTT
.	.	16	TRBJ1-4	TRBV19	CASSLGQLQEHEKLFF	TGTGCCAGTAGTCTCGGTCAATTACAGGAACATGAAAAACTGTTTTTT
.	.	14	TRBJ1-2	TRBV25-1	CASSEKGSLSGYTF	TGTGCCAGCAGTGAAAAGGGTTCGCTCTCTGGCTACACCTTC
TRBD1	.	13	TRBJ2-1	TRBV6-4	CASSVEGADEQFF	TGTGCCAGCAGTGTTGAGGGGGCCGATGAGCAGTTCTTC
.	.	15	TRBJ2-3	TRBV27	CASSSPAGVAEGQYF	TGTGCCAGCAGTTCGCCAGCGGGTGTCGCCGAGGGGCAGTATTTT
TRBD2	once	15	TRBJ2-5	TRBV5-5	CASSFSTSLGGTQYF	TGTGCCAGCAGCTTTTCGACTAGCTTGGGTGGGACCCAGTACTTC
.	few	13	TRBJ2-1	TRBV14	CASSFTGYNEQFF	TGTGCCAGCAGTTTCACAGGTTACAATGAGCAGTTCTTC
.	.	16	TRBJ2-6	TRBV29-1	CSVFGAPLSGANVLTF	TGCAGCGTTTTCGGGGCTCCACTTTCTGGGGCCAACGTCCTGACTTTC
.	few	16	TRBJ1-2	TRBV5-4	CASSSFTTGTNYGYTF	TGTGCCAGCAGCTCCTTCACGACAGGAACTAACTATGGCTACACCTTC
.	medium-sized	13	TRBJ2-2	TRBV6-4	CASSSGNTGELFF	TGTGCCAGCAGTAGCGGGAACACCGGGGAGCTGTTTTTT
.	.	16	TRBJ2-7	TRBV6-5	CASSYSAGRSSYEQYF	TGTGCCAGCAGTTACTCGGCAGGGAGGAGCTCCTACGAGCAGTACTTC
TRBD2	.	18	TRBJ2-2	TRBV9	CASSVGGSGRGSAGELFF	TGTGCCAGCAGCGTAGGAGGTAGCGGGAGAGGTAGCGCCGGGGAGCTGTTTTTT
.	.	14	TRBJ2-3	TRBV5-4	CASRIEMNTDTQYF	TGTGCCAGCAGGATAGAGATGAACACAGATACGCAGTATTTT
.	.	14	TRBJ2-3	TRBV2	CASSVLVGRDTQYF	TGTGCCAGCAGTGTTCTTGTGGGCCGGGATACGCAGTATTTT
TRBD1	.	16	TRBJ2-7	TRBV19	CASSKGVGQESYEQYF	TGTGCCAGTAGTAAAGGGGTGGGACAGGAGTCCTACGAGCAGTACTTC
TRBD2	.	16	TRBJ2-1	TRBV4-3	CASSQDSGTTGNEQFF	TGCGCCAGCAGCCAGGATAGCGGGACCACGGGAAATGAGCAGTTCTTC
.	.	13	TRBJ2-3	TRBV30	CAWGADYTDTQYF	TGTGCCTGGGGGGCAGATTACACAGATACGCAGTATTTT
.	.	13	TRBJ2-5	TRBV11-2	CASSSSPEETQYF	TGTGCCAGCAGCTCCTCGCCGGAAGAGACCCAGTACTTC
TRBD2	.	16	TRBJ2-5	TRBV5-4	CASSQERIAGGETQYF	TGCGCCAGCAGCCAAGAGAGGATAGCGGGAGGGGAGACCCAGTACTTC
.	.	14	TRBJ2-7	TRBV11-2	CASSLGWEYYEQYF	TGTGCCAGCAGCTTAGGGTGGGAATACTACGAGCAGTACTTC
.	.	16	TRBJ2-3	TRBV11-2	CASSLYSGTGTDTQYF	TGTGCCAGCAGCTTATATAGCGGGACAGGCACAGATACGCAGTATTTT
.	once	18	TRBJ2-3	TRBV9	CASSPHLGGRGSTDTQYF	TGTGCCAGCAGCCCCCACCTCGGGGGTAGAGGAAGCACAGATACGCAGTATTTT
TRBD1	.	14	TRBJ1-3	TRBV7-9	CASAKGTGRNTIYF	TGTGCCAGCGCCAAGGGGACAGGGAGAAACACCATATATTTT
TRBD2	.	17	TRBJ2-7	TRBV7-2	CASSLESSGTFWYEQYF	TGTGCCAGCAGCTTGGAGTCTAGCGGGACTTTTTGGTACGAGCAGTACTTC
TRBD1	few	15	TRBJ2-1	TRBV6-5	CASSTATGAYNEQFF	TGTGCCAGCAGTACCGCGACAGGGGCCTACAATGAGCAGTTCTTC
TRBD1	few	15	TRBJ1-1	TRBV4-1	CASSQVPRAGGEAFF	TGCGCCAGCAGCCAAGTCCCGAGGGCAGGGGGTGAAGCTTTCTTT
.	.	13	TRBJ2-3	TRBV6-5	CASSPPGTDTQYF	TGTGCCAGCAGCCCACCGGGCACAGATACGCAGTATTTT
.	.	14	TRBJ2-5	TRBV28	CASSLWLKGETQYF	TGTGCCAGCAGTTTATGGCTCAAGGGGGAGACCCAGTACTTC
.	.	14	TRBJ2-1	TRBV6-4	CASSAQYDSNEQFF	TGTGCCAGCAGTGCCCAGTATGACTCCAATGAGCAGTTCTTC
.	few	13	TRBJ2-2	TRBV7-3	CASSPTGYGELFF	TGTGCCAGCAGCCCAACAGGGTACGGGGAGCTGTTTTTT
.	few	11	TRBJ1-1	TRBV11-2	CASRGYTEAFF	TGTGCCAGCAGGGGCTACACTGAAGCTTTCTTT
TRBD2	.	16	TRBJ2-1	TRBV5-6	CASSSRETWSYNEQFF	TGTGCCAGCAGCTCGCGGGAGACATGGTCCTACAATGAGCAGTTCTTC
TRBD2	.	17	TRBJ2-2	TRBV19	CASSRTSGRIFTGELFF	TGTGCCAGTAGTCGGACTAGCGGGAGGATATTCACCGGGGAGCTGTTTTTT
.	.	12	TRBJ2-5	TRBV30	CAWSETEGTQYF	TGTGCCTGGAGTGAGACAGAAGGGACCCAGTACTTC
.	.	14	TRBJ2-2	TRBV4-3	CASSPGQWTGELFF	TGCGCCAGCAGCCCCGGACAGTGGACCGGGGAGCTGTTTTTT
.	.	15	TRBJ1-5	TRBV9	CASSPHSGPGQPQHF	TGTGCCAGCAGCCCTCATTCGGGCCCAGGCCAGCCCCAGCATTTT
TRBD2	.	17	TRBJ2-3	TRBV7-2	CASSRPGLAGGTDTQYF	TGTGCCAGCAGTAGGCCGGGACTAGCGGGAGGCACAGATACGCAGTATTTT
.	.	13	TRBJ2-7	TRBV6-5	CASSYIQGYEQYF	TGTGCCAGCAGTTACATTCAGGGCTACGAGCAGTACTTC